The 28 T cell receptor beta chains presented below share a single source sample, sequenced in a study of identifying expanded T cells in peripheral blood (dated by TCRdb to the late 2010s). The library relied on the immunoSEQ multiplex PCR assay. TCRdb re-hosts the immuneACCESS table, in-frame sequences only. Its copies lack some clones; in the studies checked, an unresolved V gene accounts for under half of them, and the cause for the rest is not known. This sample comprises tens of thousands of clones, approximately 89% of them detected only once. Roughly 2.8% of the sample goes to the ten largest clones. Sequenced sample: blood. These receptors were obtained from a person between 18 and 69 years old in good health.

The chain employs TRBV2 and TRBJ2-1; D may be TRBD2 (7 bases). The ends were cut back, 7 bases at V and 0 bases at J, with 13 bases in the middle. The germline V gene encodes CDR1 SNHLY and CDR2 FYNNEI. This CDR3 spans 15 amino acids. The CDR3 sequence is CASINRGGSYNEQFF. The DNA for the CDR3 is TGTGCCAGCATTAATAGGGGGGGCTCCTACAATGAGCAGTTCTTC. The full variable domain, completed using reference TRBV2 and TRBJ2-1, is EPEVTQTPSHQVTQMGQEVILRCVPISNHLYFYWYRQILGQKVEFLVSFYNNEISEKSEIFDDQFSVERPDGSNFTLKIRSTKLEDSAMYFCASINRGGSYNEQFFGPGTRLTVL.

This clone was seen just once. This chain links TRBV6-6 with TRBJ1-1; tentatively, D is TRBD1 (6 bases). This CDR3 has 14 amino acids. In germline, CDR1 is MNHNY, CDR2 SVGAGI (reference sequence). The V and J ends lost 6 bases and 1 base respectively, with 12 bases between them. The CDR3 nucleotides read TGTGCCAGCAGGGGGACAAGAACGAACACTGAAGCTTTCTTT. It codes for CASRGTRTNTEAFF.

The chain joins TRBV2 to TRBJ1-1, with TRBD1 as a possible D gene (5 bases). The CDR3 is made up of 14 amino acids. Per the germline V gene, CDR1 is SNHLY and CDR2 is FYNNEI. Trimming removed 5 bases from V and 6 bases from J, with 16 bases in between. The CDR3 region has the DNA TGTGCCAGCAGTCCACCCGGGAAGGGGTCTGAAGCTTTCTTT. Protein: CASSPPGKGSEAFF.

This chain links TRBV5-1 with TRBJ2-7; D unresolved. V lost 4 bases and J lost 0, with 8 bases in between. The CDR3 loop spans 13 amino acids. Per the germline V gene, CDR1 is SGHRS and CDR2 is YFSETQ. CDR3 loop: CASSQVLSYEQYF. CDR3 nucleotide sequence: TGCGCCAGCAGCCAAGTACTCTCCTACGAGCAGTACTTC.

The genes are TRBV28 and TRBJ2-7; TRBD1 matches 8 bases. V gave up 2 bases and J gave up 12 bases; unmatched junction bases: 3. The CDR3 is 11 amino acids. The germline V gene encodes CDR1 MDHEN and CDR2 SYDVKM. The CDR3 here is CASSLATGVYF. CDR3 coding DNA: TGTGCCAGCAGTTTAGCGACAGGGGTGTACTTC.

The J gene is TRBJ2-7, the V gene TRBV7-8, with TRBD2 identical over 9 bases. The CDR3 loop spans 15 amino acids. Trimming took 1 base from V and 4 from J; bases not matched to a gene: 5. The germline CDR1 and CDR2 sequences are SGHVS and FQNEAQ. The CDR3 bases are TGTGCCAGCAGCTTAGTTGCGGGGGGGGTATACGAGCAGTACTTC. Translating gives CASSLVAGGVYEQYF.

This clone was seen a single time. The gene calls are TRBV7-3 and TRBJ1-1; D call uncertain. Trimming removed 2 bases from V and 0 bases from J, with 10 bases in between. CDR3 length: 15 residues. CDR1 and CDR2 (germline): SGHTA, FQGTGA. This chain's CDR3 is CASSLHSSMNTEAFF. CDR3 nucleotide sequence: TGTGCCAGCAGCTTACACAGCTCCATGAACACTGAAGCTTTCTTT.

The rearrangement joins TRBV5-5 to TRBJ2-7; D possibly corresponds to TRBD2 (7 bases). Per the germline V gene, CDR1 is SGHKS and CDR2 is YYEKEE (reference sequence). V was clipped by 1 base and J by 3 bases, with 11 bases between them. The CDR3 is made up of 14 amino acids. The DNA of the CDR3 is TGTGCCAGCAGCTTGAGGGGGGGCTACTACGAGCAGTACTTC. Its protein product is CASSLRGGYYEQYF.

This sequence joins TRBV7-3 and TRBJ2-3; D tentatively fits TRBD1 or TRBD2 (5 bases each). The CDR3 is made up of 15 amino acids. The V end lost 6 bases, the J end lost 5 bases, and 18 bases lay between the germline ends. Germline V CDR1 and CDR2: SGHTA, FQGTGA. The CDR3 loop reads CASRVGPEALDTQYF. CDR3 nucleotides: TGTGCCAGCAGGGTGGGGCCGGAGGCCCTAGATACGCAGTATTTT.

The gene calls are TRBV30 and TRBJ2-7; a possible D gene is TRBD1 (5 bases). Trimming removed 0 bases from V and 5 bases from J, with 5 bases in between. Germline CDR1 reads GTSNPN; CDR2 reads SVGIG (reference sequence). The CDR3 runs to 11 residues. The CDR3 reads CAWSVGDEQYF. DNA for the CDR3: TGTGCCTGGAGTGTAGGGGACGAGCAGTACTTC.

The chain carries TRBV7-2 and TRBJ1-2; no firm D call. The V end lost 1 base, the J end lost 8 bases, and 11 bases lay between the germline ends. The CDR3 spans 13 residues. Germline lookup yields CDR1 SGHTA and CDR2 FQGNSA. CDR3 amino acids: CASSLVSSGGYTF. DNA for the CDR3: TGTGCCAGCAGCTTAGTTTCAAGTGGGGGCTACACCTTC.

The chain joins TRBV28 to TRBJ2-7; D perhaps matches TRBD1 (5 bases). V was pared by 8 bases and J by 2 bases, with 13 bases between. The CDR3 length is 13 residues. CDR1 and CDR2 from the germline V gene are MDHEN and SYDVKM. The CDR3 loop reads CASGIGATYEQYF. The CDR3 DNA sequence: TGTGCCAGCGGAATAGGGGCCACCTACGAGCAGTACTTC.

This clone was found once. The chain combines TRBV9 with TRBJ2-4; 11 nucleotides agree with TRBD2. V lost 0 bases, J lost 1 base, and 12 bases stayed unmatched. This CDR3 spans 20 amino acids. The V gene's germline CDR1 is SGDLS and CDR2 YYNGEE. DNA of the CDR3: TGTGCCAGCAGCGTAGCTATACTAGCGGGAGCCGGGGAGGCCAAAAACATTCAGTACTTC. It yields the protein CASSVAILAGAGEAKNIQYF.

The J gene is TRBJ2-7, the V gene TRBV13; a weak D match, TRBD2 (6 bases). V gave up 5 bases and J gave up 3 bases, with 17 bases separating them. The CDR3 runs 15 residues. CDR1 is PRHDT and CDR2 is FYEKMQ in the germline V gene (reference sequence). The CDR3 DNA sequence: TGTGCCAGCAGCGGACTCCCGGGACTTCACTACGAGCAGTACTTC. This sequence encodes CASSGLPGLHYEQYF.

This chain uses TRBV5-1 with TRBJ1-3; the D is unclear. Germline-derived CDR1 and CDR2 are SGHRS and YFSETQ. CDR3 length: 15 amino acids. Trimming cost V 1 base and J 2 bases, with 10 bases left between them. The CDR3 here is CASSLSGDPGNTIYF. CDR3 nucleotides: TGCGCCAGCAGCTTGTCCGGGGATCCTGGAAACACCATATATTTT. Complete variable domain (other parts from reference TRBV5-1 and TRBJ1-3): KAGVTQTPRYLIKTRGQQVTLSCSPISGHRSVSWYQQTPGQGLQFLFEYFSETQRNKGNFPGRFSGRQFSNSRSEMNVSTLELGDSALYLCASSLSGDPGNTIYFGEGSWLTVV.

The chain couples TRBV6-5 to TRBJ1-2, with a tentative D call TRBD1 (5 bases). The CDR3 is 11 amino acids. The V end was cut by 8 bases, the J end by 4 bases, with 8 bases between. Germline lookup yields CDR1 MNHEY and CDR2 SVGAGI. This CDR3 reads CASLGVYGYTF. In DNA form, the CDR3 reads TGTGCCAGCCTAGGGGTCTATGGCTACACCTTC.

CDR3 in DNA: TGTGCCAGCAGCCCTAGTGGGACAGGTACCTACGAGCAGTACTTC. Its protein is CASSPSGTGTYEQYF. The rearrangement uses TRBV9 and TRBJ2-7; 8 bases are shared with TRBD1. Germline V lookup: CDR1 SGDLS, CDR2 YYNGEE. The CDR3 is 15 amino acids. With V trimmed by 4 bases and J by 2 bases, 8 bases remained unmatched.

This chain joins TRBV4-2 and TRBJ2-1; 7 bases match TRBD2. Germline CDR1 LGHNA, CDR2 YNFKEQ. V gave up 0 bases and J gave up 7 bases; unmatched junction bases: 12. There are 17 residues in the CDR3. CDR3 nucleotides: TGTGCCAGCAGCCAAGATCTAGTGGGAGGGCGGGGGAATGAGCAGTTCTTC. Its translation is CASSQDLVGGRGNEQFF.

V gene TRBV5-1 combines with J gene TRBJ2-5; 8 bases match TRBD2. CDR1 and CDR2 (germline): SGHRS, YFSETQ. The V gene end was trimmed by 5 bases and the J gene end by 3 bases; junction bases not matched to a gene: 6. The CDR3 is 14 amino acids. The CDR3: CASSPNSGKETQYF. The CDR3 region has the DNA TGCGCCAGCAGTCCGAATAGCGGGAAAGAGACCCAGTACTTC.

The J gene is TRBJ2-5, the V gene TRBV5-1; TRBD1 is a possible D gene (5 bases). Trimming removed 0 bases from V and 1 base from J, with 7 bases in between. The CDR3 length is 14 residues. Germline CDR1 is SGHRS and CDR2 is YFSETQ. CDR3 region: CASSLDRFQETQYF. The CDR3 coding sequence is TGCGCCAGCAGCTTGGACAGGTTCCAAGAGACCCAGTACTTC.

This clone was detected only once. Distinct nucleotide sequences in the sample also encode this CDR3. The V call is TRBV21-1, the J call TRBJ2-7; the table calls TRBD2, which could not be checked here. TRBV21-1 is given as a pseudogene. The CDR3 is 15 amino acids. The CDR3 here is CASSKAGDFAYEQYF. As DNA, the CDR3 is TGTGCCAGCAGCAAAGCGGGGGACTTCGCCTACGAGCAATACTTC.

The J gene is TRBJ2-7, the V gene TRBV7-2, with D unresolved. Germline V CDR1 and CDR2: SGHTA, FQGNSA. Trimming took 2 bases from V and 6 from J, leaving 8 bases between them. The CDR3 runs to 12 residues. CDR3 DNA: TGTGCCAGCAGCTTATCGACCGGCGAGCAGTACTTC. It specifies CASSLSTGEQYF.

This clone was seen just once. V and J are TRBV9 and TRBJ2-3; no definite D call. V lost 0 bases to trimming and J lost 9 bases, with 14 bases between them. Germline CDR1 is SGDLS and CDR2 is YYNGEE. This CDR3 comprises 14 residues. In DNA form, the CDR3 reads TGTGCCAGCAGCGTAGACCCCTCTAGGAAAACGCAGTATTTT. It specifies CASSVDPSRKTQYF. Full variable domain (rest looked up from reference TRBV9 and TRBJ2-3): DSGVTQTPKHLITATGQRVTLRCSPRSGDLSVYWYQQSLDQGLQFLIQYYNGEERAKGNILERFSAQQFPDLHSELNLSSLELGDSALYFCASSVDPSRKTQYFGPGTRLTVL.

The rearrangement links TRBV7-6 to TRBJ1-6; D uncertain. CDR3 length: 15 amino acids. The V end was cut by 0 bases, the J end by 10 bases, with 13 bases between. CDR1 SGHVS and CDR2 FNYEAQ come from the germline V gene. Written as DNA, the CDR3 is TGTGCCAGCAGCTTAGCGAGCGGAATGGGATCACCCCTCCACTTT. This translates into CASSLASGMGSPLHF.

The chain recombines TRBV7-9 with TRBJ2-5; D gene uncertain. Trimming left V 3 bases short and J 5 bases short, with 4 bases between. The CDR3 is 11 amino acids. Germline V lookup: CDR1 SEHNR, CDR2 FQNEAQ (reference sequence). The CDR3, as DNA: TGTGCCAGCAGCTTCTCGGAGACCCAGTACTTC. Residues: CASSFSETQYF. The complete variable domain, with remaining parts taken from reference TRBV7-9 and TRBJ2-5, reads DTGVSQNPRHKITKRGQNVTFRCDPISEHNRLYWYRQTLGQGPEFLTYFQNEAQLEKSRLLSDRFSAERPKGSFSTLEIQRTEQGDSAMYLCASSFSETQYFGPGTRLLVL.

This chain uses TRBV9 with TRBJ1-1; D gene unclear. Germline V lookup: CDR1 SGDLS, CDR2 YYNGEE. With 2 bases removed from V and 4 bases from J, the gap between germline ends came to 15 bases. The CDR3 is 15 amino acids. CDR3 amino acids: CASSVQNSWTTEAFF. DNA of the CDR3: TGTGCCAGCAGCGTCCAAAACAGTTGGACCACTGAAGCTTTCTTT.

This clone was detected only a few times. The chain is built from TRBV5-6 and TRBJ2-3, with a weak D call TRBD1 (9 bases). Deletions cut 7 bases from V and 4 bases from J, with 31 bases between. This CDR3 has 19 residues. Germline V gene data show CDR1 as SGHDT and CDR2 as YYEEEE. The CDR3: CASGIRQGGHSGAADTQYF. The CDR3 DNA is TGTGCCAGCGGAATCAGACAGGGGGGACATAGCGGGGCCGCAGATACGCAGTATTTT.

The chain links TRBV19 to TRBJ2-7, with no clear D. Trimming pared 5 bases from V and 6 bases from J, leaving 23 bases between. Germline CDR1 LNHDA, CDR2 SQIVND (reference sequence). This CDR3 is 16 amino acids long. The CDR3 DNA sequence: TGTGCCAGTAGTTGGGCCGGGTTAGGTGGGTATTCCGAGCAGTACTTC. Amino acids: CASSWAGLGGYSEQYF.